A single sample gave rise to the 2 T cell receptor beta chains below, sequenced in a study of blood T cell repertoires in COVID-19. TCRdb's copy holds only in-frame clones and misses some; the assay was immunoSEQ multiplex PCR. The table lists 250,000 to 300,000 clones, about 86% of them singletons, with roughly 12% in the top ten. The sequencing sample was made of peripheral blood. These receptors all stem from a woman aged 30 to 39 with COVID-19, enrolled during active disease.

The chain joins TRBV19 to TRBJ2-1; D is perhaps TRBD1 (5 bases). Germline values: CDR1 LNHDA, CDR2 SQIVND (reference sequence). The V end was cut by 7 bases, the J end by 4 bases, with 8 bases between. The CDR3 runs 12 residues. The CDR3 sequence: CASNQGYNEQFF. CDR3 in DNA: TGTGCCAGTAATCAGGGATACAATGAGCAGTTCTTC.

This clone was seen only a few times. The V call is TRBV4-1, the J call TRBJ2-7, with TRBD1 as a possible D gene (5 bases). From germline, CDR1 is MGHRA and CDR2 YSYEKL. This CDR3 is 17 amino acids long. Deletions cut 0 bases from V and 0 bases from J, with 15 bases between. CDR3 DNA: TGCGCCAGCAGCCAAGATCGCGAAAAGGGGAACTCCTACGAGCAGTACTTC. Its translation is CASSQDREKGNSYEQYF.